The next 31 T cell receptor beta chains were all read from a single sample in a study of T cells expressing NK-cell markers. TCRdb reprocessed the 5' RACE reads, keeping one entry per CDR3 protein, no DNA. The sample totals around 260,000 distinct CDR3 sequences; its top ten clones hold about 4%. Material: blood T cells: a sorted CD56 or NKG2C T cell subset, CD4+ or CD8+ T cells, or bulk PBMC T cells (not recorded which). The origin of the receptors is a woman between 18 and 70 years old in good health.

The J gene is TRBJ2-1, the V gene TRBV18; checking the TCRdb D call of TRBD1 is not possible without DNA. Germline values: CDR1 KGHSH, CDR2 LQKENI. The CDR3 has 15 residues. The CDR3 region is CASCVAGFKDNEQFF.

V is TRBV20-1 and J is TRBJ2-4. The germline V gene has CDR1 DFQATT and CDR2 SNEGSKA (reference sequence). The CDR3 is made up of 12 amino acids. CDR3: CSARDVGNIQYF.

This chain joins TRBV7-8 and TRBJ2-3; TCRdb's assignment of TRBD2 cannot be checked, as there is no DNA. Germline CDR1 is SGHVS and CDR2 is FQNEAQ. CDR3 length: 18 residues. The CDR3 is CASSRLAGGTRNTDTQYF.

The chain couples TRBV5-1 to TRBJ2-3. Per germline, CDR1 SGHRS and CDR2 YFSETQ. CDR3 length equals 13 residues. CDR3 loop: CASRLDSTDTQYF.

The chain has TRBV10-3 and TRBJ1-1; the TCRdb call, TRBD1, lacks DNA for checking. The CDR3 has 14 amino acids. The germline V gene encodes CDR1 ENHRY and CDR2 SYGVKD. CDR3 in amino acids: CAIRPDRANTEAFF.

This chain connects TRBV20-1 to TRBJ2-3; TCRdb designates TRBD2, a call that cannot be tested without DNA. The germline V gene has CDR1 DFQATT and CDR2 SNEGSKA (reference sequence). The CDR3 spans 15 residues. CDR3 sequence: CSANLAGGNTDTQYF.

The genes are TRBV10-3 and TRBJ1-3; TCRdb's D call of TRBD1 is untestable without DNA. This CDR3 spans 16 amino acids. Germline V gives CDR1 ENHRY, CDR2 SYGVKD. The CDR3 is CAISENRGHSGNTIYF.

The genes are TRBV20-1 and TRBJ1-1. This CDR3 region has 14 residues. From germline, CDR1 is DFQATT and CDR2 SNEGSKA (reference sequence). CDR3 residues: CSARRGGGRTEAFF.

The V and J genes are TRBV6-5 and TRBJ2-5; the D call of TRBD2 rests on TCRdb alone, since no DNA is present to check it. The CDR3 runs to 14 residues. Germline CDR1 reads MNHEY; CDR2 reads SVGAGI. The chain's CDR3 is CASSRTSTSETQYF.

The CDR3 sequence: CASSYGRRATDTQYF. The V call is TRBV6-5, the J call TRBJ2-3; TCRdb outputs TRBD2, but without DNA this stays unchecked. The CDR3 has 15 amino acids. Germline V gene sequence: CDR1 MNHEY, CDR2 SVGAGI.

The chain combines TRBV12-3 or TRBV12-4 with TRBJ1-2. CDR3 length: 15 residues. CDR3 loop: CASSPRQVGSYGYTF.

The gene calls are TRBV12-3 or TRBV12-4 and TRBJ2-7; TCRdb picks TRBD1, but there is no DNA to check that call. CDR3 length: 14 residues. The chain's CDR3 is CASSSQGPSYEQYF.

The chain uses TRBV5-1 and TRBJ2-2; TCRdb calls TRBD2, which cannot be checked without DNA. The V gene's germline CDR1 is SGHRS and CDR2 YFSETQ. The CDR3 runs to 17 residues. CDR3: CASSLAGLAVNTGELFF.

The chain recombines TRBV27 with TRBJ2-1; TCRdb's assignment of TRBD2 cannot be checked, as there is no DNA. Germline values: CDR1 MNHEY, CDR2 SMNVEV (reference sequence). CDR3 length: 18 amino acids. CDR3: CASSLWGRSAGGSNEQFF.

This rearrangement joins TRBV20-1 to TRBJ2-5; the TCRdb D gene call, TRBD1, has no DNA to confirm it. Germline V lookup: CDR1 DFQATT, CDR2 SNEGSKA (reference sequence). The CDR3 is 13 residues long. This chain's CDR3 is CSANDRGRETQYF.

The CDR3 region is CAWRRQGAGDEQYF. The chain carries TRBV30 and TRBJ2-7; as DNA is missing, the TRBD1 call by TCRdb cannot be tested. The CDR3 contains 14 residues. Germline CDR1 GTSNPN, CDR2 SVGIG (reference sequence).

The V gene is TRBV19, the J gene TRBJ2-5; TCRdb returns TRBD2, unconfirmable since there is no DNA. The CDR3 is made up of 13 amino acids. Looked up from germline, CDR1 is LNHDA and CDR2 is SQIVND (reference sequence). CDR3 amino acids: CASSIGTMKTQYF.

V usage is TRBV12-3 or TRBV12-4 and J usage is TRBJ1-4; TCRdb selects TRBD1, and the lack of DNA leaves this call unchecked. The CDR3 is made up of 14 amino acids. The CDR3 loop is CASSLEGWYEKLFF.

The chain couples TRBV20-1 to TRBJ1-5. The CDR3 contains 13 residues. Germline V lookup: CDR1 DFQATT, CDR2 SNEGSKA (reference sequence). The CDR3 protein is CSARHNSNQPQHF.

The chain recombines TRBV28 with TRBJ2-3; there is no DNA to check the TCRdb D call of TRBD1. Germline V gives CDR1 MDHEN, CDR2 SYDVKM. CDR3 length: 16 amino acids. The CDR3 loop is CASPVSHGGGADTQYF.

The V call is TRBV24-1, the J call TRBJ2-5. From germline, CDR1 is KGHDR and CDR2 SFDVKD. This CDR3 spans 13 amino acids. The CDR3 sequence is CATSDTRKETQYF.

The chain couples TRBV4-3 to TRBJ2-2; the TRBD2 assignment by TCRdb is unverifiable without DNA. Germline CDR1 reads LGHNA; CDR2 reads YSLEER. This CDR3 has 17 residues. CDR3 sequence reads: CASSQDPLAGAMAGLFF.

The chain uses TRBV6-1 and TRBJ2-1. Germline V CDR1 and CDR2: MNHNS, SASEGT. CDR3 size: 14 residues. The CDR3 reads CASSPERIYNEQFF.

The V gene is TRBV6-5, the J gene TRBJ2-5; with no DNA, the TCRdb D assignment of TRBD2 cannot be verified. CDR3 length: 15 residues. Germline values: CDR1 MNHEY, CDR2 SVGAGI. The CDR3 spells CASSYGSGHQETQYF.

The V and J genes are TRBV12-3 or TRBV12-4 and TRBJ1-1; TCRdb names TRBD1, which stays unverified in the absence of DNA. CDR3 length: 14 residues. CDR3 loop: CASTPLGTATEAFF.

The CDR3 loop reads CASSSDGREQYF. This chain links TRBV5-1 with TRBJ2-7. Germline CDR1 is SGHRS and CDR2 is YFSETQ. This CDR3 spans 12 amino acids.

The chain joins TRBV6-1 to TRBJ2-7; the TRBD1 assignment by TCRdb is unverifiable without DNA. CDR3 length: 14 amino acids. Germline V gene sequence: CDR1 MNHNS, CDR2 SASEGT. CDR3 protein: CASTPGWQGNEQYF.

CDR3 sequence reads: CASSPTLPGGDTQYF. The V gene is TRBV5-1, the J gene TRBJ2-3; TCRdb reports TRBD1, a call that lacks DNA to check it against. Germline V gene sequence: CDR1 SGHRS, CDR2 YFSETQ. The CDR3 covers 15 residues.

V is TRBV18 and J is TRBJ2-1; as DNA is missing, the TRBD2 call by TCRdb cannot be tested. The germline V gene has CDR1 KGHSH and CDR2 LQKENI. This CDR3 has 12 residues. CDR3 sequence reads: CATSAGAGEQFF.

The CDR3 loop is CASSLVAGDLKNIQYF. The chain carries TRBV5-1 and TRBJ2-4; lacking DNA, the TRBD1 call made by TCRdb goes unchecked. Germline CDR1 is SGHRS and CDR2 is YFSETQ. The CDR3 sequence is 16 residues long.

V is TRBV28 and J is TRBJ2-3; TCRdb indicates TRBD1, and absent DNA this call remains unverified. Germline V CDR1 and CDR2: MDHEN, SYDVKM. The CDR3 runs to 15 residues. The CDR3 loop reads CASSSGGGDRDTQYF.